These T cell receptor beta chains were read from a single sample in a study of shared clonotypes between healthy human individuals. Only in-frame clones appear in the TCRdb table, and some are missing; sequencing was by immunoSEQ multiplex PCR. The sample consists of about 320,000 clones, about nine tenths of them appearing once. The sequencing input was memory CD8+ T cells sorted from blood. The receptors were gathered from a man aged 18 to 30 in good health. Each CDR3 is given with its conserved first and last residue. The order of the fields is J gene, clone size, D gene, V gene, CDR3 protein, CDR3 DNA. A D gene is named only where the DNA matches it firmly. Where a row states a size, it is once, few, many or the class of an expanded clone; other rows omit it.

J: TRBJ2-7
size: NA
D: NA
V: TRBV5-1
CDR3: CASSLGRGSYEQYF
DNA: TGCGCCAGCAGCTTAGGCAGGGGATCCTACGAGCAGTACTTC

J: TRBJ2-1
size: once
D: TRBD2
V: TRBV29-1
CDR3: CSVDGAGGSVSYNEQFF
DNA: TGCAGCGTTGACGGTGCGGGAGGATCGGTTTCCTACAATGAGCAGTTCTTC

J: TRBJ1-1
size: NA
D: NA
V: TRBV19
CDR3: CASSGGLLNTEAFF
DNA: TGTGCCAGTAGTGGGGGTCTATTGAACACTGAAGCTTTCTTT

J: TRBJ1-6
size: NA
D: NA
V: TRBV15
CDR3: CATSRGVGSSYNSPLHF
DNA: TGTGCCACCAGCAGAGGGGTGGGGAGCTCCTATAATTCACCCCTCCACTTT

J: TRBJ2-3
size: NA
D: TRBD2
V: TRBV27
CDR3: CASSLAGSTDTQYF
DNA: TGTGCCAGCAGTCTAGCGGGGTCCACAGATACGCAGTATTTT

J: TRBJ2-1
size: NA
D: TRBD1
V: TRBV6-5
CDR3: CASSYEQGVFNREFF
DNA: TGTGCCAGCAGTTATGAGCAGGGGGTATTTAATAGGGAGTTCTTC

J: TRBJ2-3
size: NA
D: TRBD2
V: TRBV5-4
CDR3: CASSLREVGTDTQYF
DNA: TGTGCCAGCAGCTTGCGGGAGGTGGGAACAGATACGCAGTATTTT

J: TRBJ1-1
size: NA
D: TRBD1
V: TRBV6-1
CDR3: CASSERDRGPYTEAFF
DNA: TGTGCCAGCAGTGAAAGGGACAGGGGGCCCTACACTGAAGCTTTCTTT

J: TRBJ2-7
size: NA
D: NA
V: TRBV7-6
CDR3: CASSLRDSSSYEQYF
DNA: TGTGCCAGCAGCCTCCGGGATTCGAGCTCCTACGAGCAGTACTTC

J: TRBJ1-6
size: NA
D: TRBD1
V: TRBV5-3
CDR3: CARSLQGARSPLHF
DNA: TGTGCCAGAAGCTTACAGGGGGCTCGATCACCCCTCCACTTT

J: TRBJ2-1
size: NA
D: TRBD2
V: TRBV7-2
CDR3: CASSLLAGIYNEQFF
DNA: TGTGCCAGCAGCTTACTAGCGGGGATATACAATGAGCAGTTCTTC

J: TRBJ2-1
size: NA
D: TRBD2
V: TRBV7-9
CDR3: CASSPNILAGGNEQFF
DNA: TGTGCCAGCAGCCCGAACATTTTAGCGGGGGGCAATGAGCAGTTCTTC

J: TRBJ1-6
size: few
D: NA
V: TRBV11-2
CDR3: CASSLRRSGSPLHF
DNA: TGTGCCAGCAGCTTACGCAGGTCGGGTTCACCCCTCCACTTT

J: TRBJ2-7
size: once
D: NA
V: TRBV30
CDR3: CAWSVVPGNPYEQYF
DNA: TGTGCCTGGAGTGTAGTCCCAGGCAATCCCTACGAGCAGTACTTC

J: TRBJ1-1
size: NA
D: NA
V: TRBV30
CDR3: CAWNAGADTEAFF
DNA: TGTGCCTGGAACGCAGGGGCGGACACTGAAGCTTTCTTT

J: TRBJ1-6
size: NA
D: NA
V: TRBV7-8
CDR3: CASSSPSGVASYNSPLHF
DNA: TGTGCCAGCAGTTCCCCGTCGGGGGTAGCCTCCTATAATTCACCCCTCCACTTT

J: TRBJ1-5
size: NA
D: NA
V: TRBV29-1
CDR3: CSFTGEGNQPQHF
DNA: TGCAGTTTCACGGGGGAGGGCAATCAGCCCCAGCATTTT

J: TRBJ2-7
size: NA
D: TRBD2
V: TRBV6-5
CDR3: CASSLTSGAYEQYF
DNA: TGTGCCAGCAGTCTAACTAGCGGAGCCTACGAGCAGTACTTC

J: TRBJ1-2
size: NA
D: NA
V: TRBV11-1
CDR3: CASSLYGTGYGYTF
DNA: TGTGCCAGCAGCTTGTACGGGACCGGCTATGGCTACACCTTC

J: TRBJ2-7
size: NA
D: TRBD2
V: TRBV4-3
CDR3: CASSQGTSGYEQYF
DNA: TGCGCCAGCAGCCAAGGGACTAGCGGGTACGAGCAGTACTTC

J: TRBJ1-1
size: NA
D: TRBD1
V: TRBV10-3
CDR3: CATLRQGNEAFF
DNA: TGTGCCACCCTGCGACAGGGGAATGAAGCTTTCTTT

J: TRBJ1-4
size: NA
D: NA
V: TRBV9
CDR3: CASSDDLEGTNEKLFF
DNA: TGTGCCAGCAGCGATGACCTCGAAGGAACTAATGAAAAACTGTTTTTT

J: TRBJ2-1
size: NA
D: NA
V: TRBV28
CDR3: CASNLEGRLANEQFF
DNA: TGTGCCAGCAACCTGGAGGGCAGGTTGGCCAATGAGCAGTTCTTC

J: TRBJ2-7
size: NA
D: NA
V: TRBV19
CDR3: CASSIGRGHEQYF
DNA: TGTGCCAGTAGTATAGGTCGGGGCCACGAGCAGTACTTC

J: TRBJ2-3
size: NA
D: TRBD1
V: TRBV6-5
CDR3: CASTDRGHPTDTQYF
DNA: TGTGCCAGCACCGACAGGGGGCACCCCACAGATACGCAGTATTTT

J: TRBJ1-1
size: NA
D: NA
V: TRBV6-1
CDR3: CASKEGATTEAFF
DNA: TGTGCCAGCAAGGAAGGGGCTACCACTGAAGCTTTCTTT

J: TRBJ2-1
size: NA
D: NA
V: TRBV11-2
CDR3: CASSPPGRSPDEQFF
DNA: TGTGCCAGCAGCCCCCCTGGACGATCACCGGATGAGCAGTTCTTC

J: TRBJ2-7
size: NA
D: TRBD1
V: TRBV6-5
CDR3: CASISPPGTVYEQYF
DNA: TGTGCCAGCATTTCCCCACCGGGGACAGTCTACGAGCAGTACTTC

J: TRBJ2-1
size: NA
D: TRBD1
V: TRBV28
CDR3: CASSPNPGQYNEQFF
DNA: TGTGCCAGCAGTCCGAACCCGGGACAGTACAATGAGCAGTTCTTC

J: TRBJ2-1
size: NA
D: TRBD2
V: TRBV10-1
CDR3: CASSDKRGFRNEQFF
DNA: TGCGCCAGCAGTGATAAGCGGGGGTTTCGAAATGAGCAGTTCTTC

J: TRBJ1-1
size: NA
D: TRBD1
V: TRBV29-1
CDR3: CSASDRGVYEAFF
DNA: TGCAGCGCATCGGACAGGGGGGTTTATGAAGCTTTCTTT

J: TRBJ1-1
size: NA
D: NA
V: TRBV4-1
CDR3: CASSRGALAEAFF
DNA: TGCGCCAGCAGCAGAGGGGCACTCGCTGAAGCTTTCTTT